Each of the 27 T cell receptor beta chains below was sequenced from the same sample in a study of T cell responses to AZD1222 COVID-19 vaccine. Using immunoSEQ multiplex PCR, the repertoire was profiled, and TCRdb retains in-frame clones only, with some absent. The sample consists of approximately 140,000 clones, around 94% of them appearing once. Material: peripheral blood, obtained on day 0 of AZD1222 vaccination. These receptors were collected from an adult in good health.

V usage is TRBV2 and J usage is TRBJ2-1; TRBD2 might be the D (5 bases). This CDR3 has 15 residues. CDR1 is SNHLY and CDR2 is FYNNEI in the germline V gene. Trimming took 5 bases from V and 5 from J, leaving 16 bases between them. CDR3 protein: CASSTRPSFDNEQFF. CDR3 nucleotide sequence: TGTGCCAGCAGTACTAGGCCTAGCTTCGACAATGAGCAGTTCTTC. Looking up the rest from reference TRBV2 and TRBJ2-1 gives the full variable domain: EPEVTQTPSHQVTQMGQEVILRCVPISNHLYFYWYRQILGQKVEFLVSFYNNEISEKSEIFDDQFSVERPDGSNFTLKIRSTKLEDSAMYFCASSTRPSFDNEQFFGPGTRLTVL.

The genes are TRBV9 and TRBJ1-5; D remains ambiguous. V dropped 2 bases and J dropped 10 bases, with 13 bases sitting between them. This CDR3 is built from 13 residues. CDR1 and CDR2 from the germline V gene are SGDLS and YYNGEE. In DNA, the CDR3 is TGTGCCAGCAGCGTTGGGCGGCTCGGTCCCCAGCATTTT. It specifies CASSVGRLGPQHF.

The chain carries TRBV2 and TRBJ1-5, with 7 bases identical to TRBD1. This CDR3 is 19 amino acids long. Unmatched junction bases numbered 17, after V lost 6 bases and J lost 0 bases. CDR1 SNHLY and CDR2 FYNNEI come from the germline V gene. The CDR3 DNA is TGTGCCAGCAGGCTGAGGTGGGACAGCCAAGACCTTAGCAATCAGCCCCAGCATTTT. Residues: CASRLRWDSQDLSNQPQHF.

The chain joins TRBV3-1 (or the pseudogene TRBV3-2) to TRBJ2-3, with 11 bases lining up with TRBD2. CDR3 length: 16 amino acids. With V trimmed by 2 bases and J by 2 bases, 3 bases remained unmatched. Germline CDR1 and CDR2: LGHDT and YNNKEL (reference sequence). CDR3 sequence (DNA): TGTGCCAGCAGCCAAATAGCGGGGGGGGTCACAGATACGCAGTATTTT. Protein product: CASSQIAGGVTDTQYF.

This sequence joins TRBV3-1 (or the pseudogene TRBV3-2) and TRBJ1-6; D remains unclear. The CDR3 is 17 residues long. The V end was cut by 0 bases, the J end by 0 bases, with 9 bases between. Germline CDR1 is LGHDT and CDR2 is YNNKEL (reference sequence). CDR3 nucleotides: TGTGCCAGCAGCCAAGACGGAATCAGCTCCTATAATTCACCCCTCCACTTT. Protein: CASSQDGISSYNSPLHF.

J is TRBJ1-1 and V is TRBV10-3; no clear D. Germline CDR1 and CDR2: ENHRY and SYGVKD. The V end was cut by 2 bases, the J end by 1 base, with 11 bases between. The CDR3 has 15 amino acids. The DNA of the CDR3 is TGTGCCATCAGTGAGGCGGTCGGAGGGAACACTGAAGCTTTCTTT. It codes for CAISEAVGGNTEAFF.

The rearrangement joins TRBV5-4 to TRBJ2-2; D ambiguous. V was cut by 5 bases and J by 4 bases, with 15 bases left in between. Germline V gene sequence: CDR1 SGHNT, CDR2 YYREEE (reference sequence). The CDR3 contains 15 residues. This chain's CDR3 is CASSTNGPLTGELFF. CDR3 nucleotides: TGTGCCAGCAGTACAAACGGACCGCTCACCGGGGAGCTGTTTTTT.

The rearrangement joins TRBV5-4 to TRBJ2-5; TRBD2 is a possible D gene (6 bases). The CDR3 length is 15 residues. The V gene's germline CDR1 is SGHNT and CDR2 YYREEE (reference sequence). V dropped 4 bases and J dropped 5 bases, with 18 bases sitting between them. The DNA of the CDR3 is TGTGCCAGCAGCCGAATAATCAGGGACTCGGAGACCCAGTACTTC. The encoded protein is CASSRIIRDSETQYF.

Comments on this clone: This specimen includes other DNA sequences encoding the same CDR3. The chain recombines TRBV5-1 with TRBJ2-1; D is undetermined. Germline loops: CDR1 SGHRS, CDR2 YFSETQ. Trimming shortened V by 0 bases and J by 6 bases, and 4 bases separated the two germline ends. The CDR3 runs 12 residues. The CDR3 nucleotides are TGCGCCAGCAGCTTGGAGGGCAATGAGCAGTTCTTC. It specifies CASSLEGNEQFF. The complete variable domain, with remaining parts taken from reference TRBV5-1 and TRBJ2-1, reads KAGVTQTPRYLIKTRGQQVTLSCSPISGHRSVSWYQQTPGQGLQFLFEYFSETQRNKGNFPGRFSGRQFSNSRSEMNVSTLELGDSALYLCASSLEGNEQFFGPGTRLTVL.

This chain joins TRBV29-1 and TRBJ2-3; D unclear. With 2 bases removed from V and 2 bases from J, the gap between germline ends came to 14 bases. This CDR3 has 15 residues. Germline V gene sequence: CDR1 SQVTM, CDR2 ANQGSEA. CDR3 coding DNA: TGCAGCGTTGAACTCGCTAGTACTAACACAGATACGCAGTATTTT. Translating it yields CSVELASTNTDTQYF.

The chain couples TRBV6-1 to TRBJ1-5; 9 bases match TRBD1. This CDR3 comprises 15 residues. Germline values: CDR1 MNHNS, CDR2 SASEGT. The V gene end was trimmed by 0 bases and the J gene end by 10 bases; junction bases not matched to a gene: 7. CDR3 residues: CASSEAGTGFSPQHF. Written as DNA, the CDR3 is TGTGCCAGCAGTGAAGCCGGGACAGGGTTCAGCCCCCAGCATTTT.

The rearrangement uses TRBV11-2 and TRBJ1-4; 9 nucleotides line up with TRBD1. The V gene end was trimmed by 3 bases and the J gene end by 13 bases; junction bases not matched to a gene: 6. CDR1 is SGHAT and CDR2 is FQNNGV in the germline V gene. The CDR3 sequence is 13 residues long. In DNA, the CDR3 is TGTGCCAGCAGCTTTTGGACAGGGGTAGGACTGTTTTTT. Residues: CASSFWTGVGLFF.

The V call is TRBV4-3, the J call TRBJ1-2, with 9 nucleotides matching TRBD1. Germline V gene sequence: CDR1 LGHNA, CDR2 YSLEER. CDR3 size: 17 residues. J gave up 4 bases and V 4 bases, and 13 bases lay outside the gene matches. As DNA, the CDR3 is TGCGCCAGCAGCCCCGGAGAGGGACAGGGATTAGGCTATGGCTACACCTTC. Translation gives CASSPGEGQGLGYGYTF.

The chain has TRBV7-9 and TRBJ2-5; D gene unclear. With 6 bases removed from V and 4 bases from J, the gap between germline ends came to 12 bases. From germline, CDR1 is SEHNR and CDR2 FQNEAQ (reference sequence). The CDR3 sequence is 13 residues long. CDR3 amino acids: CASRTPWVETQYF. Here the CDR3 DNA reads TGTGCCAGCAGAACTCCCTGGGTAGAGACCCAGTACTTC.

This chain joins TRBV29-1 and TRBJ2-2; D could derive from TRBD1 or TRBD2 (5 bases each). The CDR3 is 13 amino acids. Per germline, CDR1 SQVTM and CDR2 ANQGSEA. Deletions cut 7 bases from V and 7 bases from J, with 16 bases between. The CDR3 DNA reads TGCAGCGCTATGGGGGTGTCCAGCGGGGAGCTGTTTTTT. Its protein product is CSAMGVSSGELFF.

The chain combines TRBV5-1 with TRBJ1-6, with D perhaps matching TRBD1 (5 bases). Per germline, CDR1 SGHRS and CDR2 YFSETQ. Trimming cost V 4 bases and J 0 bases, with 17 bases left between them. The CDR3 runs 18 residues. CDR3 sequence (DNA): TGCGCCAGCAGCCAGGGAGGATCGCGGAGCTCCTATAATTCACCCCTCCACTTT. Translation: CASSQGGSRSSYNSPLHF.

The chain links TRBV5-1 to TRBJ1-1; D remains ambiguous. Per the germline V gene, CDR1 is SGHRS and CDR2 is YFSETQ. The V gene lost 4 bases and the J gene lost 1 base, with 17 bases spanning the gap. The CDR3 is 16 residues long. The CDR3 DNA reads as TGCGCCAGCAGCCCGTTACGTTTGGTTCAGAACACTGAAGCTTTCTTT. This codes for CASSPLRLVQNTEAFF. Drawing the rest from reference TRBV5-1 and TRBJ1-1, the complete variable domain is KAGVTQTPRYLIKTRGQQVTLSCSPISGHRSVSWYQQTPGQGLQFLFEYFSETQRNKGNFPGRFSGRQFSNSRSEMNVSTLELGDSALYLCASSPLRLVQNTEAFFGQGTRLTVV.

The gene calls are TRBV7-3 and TRBJ1-1; 7 nucleotides align to TRBD1. Looked up from germline, CDR1 is SGHTA and CDR2 is FQGTGA. V lost 5 bases and J lost 4; bases outside the gene matches: 4. This CDR3 has 13 residues. As DNA, the CDR3 is TGTGCCAGCAGCCAACAGGGGTCCACTGAAGCTTTCTTT. Amino acids: CASSQQGSTEAFF.

CDR3 DNA sequence: TGTGCCAGCATCCAGGGAGGGGCTGTGGACTATGGCTACACCTTC. Protein: CASIQGGAVDYGYTF. The chain combines TRBV28 with TRBJ1-2; D may be TRBD1 (5 bases). This CDR3 is 15 amino acids long. V shed 7 bases and J shed 3 bases, with 18 bases lying between them. Germline V gene data show CDR1 as MDHEN and CDR2 as SYDVKM.

This chain joins TRBV2 and TRBJ2-1, with 8 bases identical to TRBD2. Trimming at V came to 1 base and at J to 0 bases, leaving 11 bases not matched to a gene. This CDR3 is 19 amino acids long. The germline V gene has CDR1 SNHLY and CDR2 FYNNEI. The CDR3 is CASSEGLRRSGSSYNEQFF. CDR3 coding DNA: TGTGCCAGCAGTGAAGGCCTCAGGAGGAGCGGGAGCTCCTACAATGAGCAGTTCTTC.

J is TRBJ1-4 and V is TRBV15; D is undetermined. CDR1 and CDR2 from the germline V gene are LNHNV and YYDKDF (reference sequence). This CDR3 contains 13 residues. V was cut by 0 bases and J by 7 bases, with 6 bases left in between. The DNA for the CDR3 is TGTGCCACCAGCAGAGATTCGAGTGAAAAACTGTTTTTT. Protein sequence: CATSRDSSEKLFF.

The V gene is TRBV12-5, the J gene TRBJ1-1, with a tentative D call TRBD1 (5 bases). The germline V gene encodes CDR1 LGHNT and CDR2 FRNRAP. V lost 2 bases and J 6 bases, leaving 19 bases between the germline ends. The CDR3 covers 16 residues. CDR3 nucleotides: TGTGCTAGTGGTTTGTCTCAAAGCGGGGGTCGTCCTGAAGCTTTCTTT. The encoded protein is CASGLSQSGGRPEAFF. The full variable domain, with the rest looked up from reference TRBV12-5 and TRBJ1-1, is DARVTQTPRHKVTEMGQEVTMRCQPILGHNTVFWYRQTMMQGLELLAYFRNRAPLDDSGMPKDRFSAEMPDATLATLKIQPSEPRDSAVYFCASGLSQSGGRPEAFFGQGTRLTVV.

This rearrangement joins TRBV28 to TRBJ1-3; 8 positions match TRBD1. The junction had 3 bases not matched to a gene; V was cut back by 2 bases and J by 3 bases. The germline V gene has CDR1 MDHEN and CDR2 SYDVKM. The CDR3 covers 15 residues. In DNA, the CDR3 is TGTGCCAGCAGTTTAGGCAGGGGGCATGGAAACACCATATATTTT. The encoded protein is CASSLGRGHGNTIYF.

This sequence joins TRBV4-1 and TRBJ2-5; a weak D match, TRBD1 (6 bases). This CDR3 region has 14 residues. Looked up from germline, CDR1 is MGHRA and CDR2 is YSYEKL. V was trimmed by 0 bases and J by 7 bases, leaving 12 bases between them. The CDR3 reads CASSQEAGAGTQYF. DNA for the CDR3: TGCGCCAGCAGCCAAGAAGCAGGGGCCGGGACCCAGTACTTC.

The V call is TRBV28, the J call TRBJ1-2, with D hard to call. The V and J ends lost 7 bases and 4 bases respectively, with 10 bases between them. Germline loops: CDR1 MDHEN, CDR2 SYDVKM. The CDR3 covers 12 residues. For the CDR3, the DNA is TGTGCCAGCAAGATAGAGGCCTATGGCTACACCTTC. The encoded protein is CASKIEAYGYTF.

Turning to this clone: The same CDR3 is also encoded by other DNA sequences in this sample. The CDR3 nucleotides are TGTGCCAGCAGCTTAGGGCCAGGGGGGAACACTGAAGCTTTCTTT. This gives the protein CASSLGPGGNTEAFF. The V call is TRBV7-9, the J call TRBJ1-1; TRBD1 aligns across 7 bases. CDR3 size: 15 residues. With V trimmed by 1 base and J by 1 base, 3 bases remained unmatched. Per the germline V gene, CDR1 is SEHNR and CDR2 is FQNEAQ (reference sequence). The complete variable domain, with remaining parts taken from reference TRBV7-9 and TRBJ1-1, reads DTGVSQNPRHKITKRGQNVTFRCDPISEHNRLYWYRQTLGQGPEFLTYFQNEAQLEKSRLLSDRFSAERPKGSFSTLEIQRTEQGDSAMYLCASSLGPGGNTEAFFGQGTRLTVV.

The chain joins TRBV28 to TRBJ1-2; the D gene is possibly TRBD1 (6 bases). CDR3 length: 15 residues. V dropped 6 bases and J dropped 2 bases, with 16 bases sitting between them. Germline V gives CDR1 MDHEN, CDR2 SYDVKM. The CDR3 reads CASSHGTSRNYGYTF. CDR3 DNA: TGTGCCAGCAGCCACGGGACATCCAGGAACTATGGCTACACCTTC.